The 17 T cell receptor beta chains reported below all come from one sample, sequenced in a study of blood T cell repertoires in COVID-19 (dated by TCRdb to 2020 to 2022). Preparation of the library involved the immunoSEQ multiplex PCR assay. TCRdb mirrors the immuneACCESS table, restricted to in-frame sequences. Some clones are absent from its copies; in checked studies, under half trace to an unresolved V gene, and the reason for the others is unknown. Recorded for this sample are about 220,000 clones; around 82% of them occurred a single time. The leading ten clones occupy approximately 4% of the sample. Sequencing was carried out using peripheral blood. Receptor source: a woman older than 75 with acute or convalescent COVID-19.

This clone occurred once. The CDR3 nucleotides are TGCGCCAGCAGCTTAGGGGCCTCTGCAACTAATGAAAAACTGTTTTTT. It codes for CASSLGASATNEKLFF. The chain joins TRBV5-1 to TRBJ1-4, with D possibly matching TRBD1 (5 bases). V was clipped by 2 bases and J by 0 bases, with 11 bases between them. CDR1 is SGHRS, CDR2 YFSETQ, per germline. The CDR3 runs 16 residues.

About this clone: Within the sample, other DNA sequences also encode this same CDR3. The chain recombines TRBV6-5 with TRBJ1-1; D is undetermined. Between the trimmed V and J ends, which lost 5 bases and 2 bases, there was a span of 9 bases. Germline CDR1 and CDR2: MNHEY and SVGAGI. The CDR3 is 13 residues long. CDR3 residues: CASSNTVNTEAFF. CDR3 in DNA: TGTGCCAGCAGTAATACAGTTAACACTGAAGCTTTCTTT.

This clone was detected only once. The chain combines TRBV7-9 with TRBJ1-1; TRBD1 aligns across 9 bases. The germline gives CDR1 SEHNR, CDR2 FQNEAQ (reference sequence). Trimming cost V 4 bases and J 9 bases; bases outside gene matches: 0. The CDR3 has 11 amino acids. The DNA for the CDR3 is TGTGCCAGCAGCTACAGGGGGCAAGCTTTCTTT. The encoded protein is CASSYRGQAFF.

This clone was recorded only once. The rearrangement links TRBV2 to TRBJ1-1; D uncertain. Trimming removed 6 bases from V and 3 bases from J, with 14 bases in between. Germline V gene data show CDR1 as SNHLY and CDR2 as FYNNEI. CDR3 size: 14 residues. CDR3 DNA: TGTGCCAGCAGCAAGATAGGGAGGGACACTGAAGCTTTCTTT. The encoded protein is CASSKIGRDTEAFF.

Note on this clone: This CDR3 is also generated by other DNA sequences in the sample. CDR3 sequence reads: CASSQRTSGGNEQFF. CDR3 nucleotides: TGTGCCAGCAGCCAGCGAACTAGCGGGGGGAATGAGCAGTTCTTC. The rearrangement joins TRBV7-9 to TRBJ2-1, with 12 bases lining up with TRBD2. This CDR3 contains 15 residues. Germline lookup yields CDR1 SEHNR and CDR2 FQNEAQ (reference sequence). Trimming at V came to 5 bases and at J to 7 bases, leaving 6 bases not matched to a gene.

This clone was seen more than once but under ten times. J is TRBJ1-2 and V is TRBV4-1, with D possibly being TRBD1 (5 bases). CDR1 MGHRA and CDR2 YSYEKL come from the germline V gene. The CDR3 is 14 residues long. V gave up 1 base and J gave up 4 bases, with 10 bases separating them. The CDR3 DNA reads TGCGCCAGCAGCCAAGTAACAGGCTCCTATGGCTACACCTTC. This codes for CASSQVTGSYGYTF.

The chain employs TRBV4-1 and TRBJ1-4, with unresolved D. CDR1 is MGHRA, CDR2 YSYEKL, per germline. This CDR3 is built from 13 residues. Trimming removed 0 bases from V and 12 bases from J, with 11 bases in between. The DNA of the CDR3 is TGCGCCAGCAGCCAAGATCCCGAGGAGGAACTGTTTTTT. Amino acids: CASSQDPEEELFF.

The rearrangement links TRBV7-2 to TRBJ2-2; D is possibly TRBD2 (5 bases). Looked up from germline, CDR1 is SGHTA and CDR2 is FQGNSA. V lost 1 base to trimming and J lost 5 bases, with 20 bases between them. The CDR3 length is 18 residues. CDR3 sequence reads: CASSLVGVGSTATGELFF. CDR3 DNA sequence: TGTGCCAGCAGCTTAGTCGGCGTTGGGAGTACTGCTACCGGGGAGCTGTTTTTT.

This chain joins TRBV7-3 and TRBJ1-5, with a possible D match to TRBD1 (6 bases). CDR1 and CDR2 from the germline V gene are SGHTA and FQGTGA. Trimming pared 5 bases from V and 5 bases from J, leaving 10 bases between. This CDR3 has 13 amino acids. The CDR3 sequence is CASSPWTDQPQHF. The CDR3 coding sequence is TGTGCCAGCAGCCCTTGGACAGATCAGCCCCAGCATTTT.

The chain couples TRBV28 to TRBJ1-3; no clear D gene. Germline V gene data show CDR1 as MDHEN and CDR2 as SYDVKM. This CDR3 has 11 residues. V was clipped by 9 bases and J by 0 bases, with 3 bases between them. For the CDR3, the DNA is TGTGCCAGTTACTCTGGAAACACCATATATTTT. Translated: CASYSGNTIYF.

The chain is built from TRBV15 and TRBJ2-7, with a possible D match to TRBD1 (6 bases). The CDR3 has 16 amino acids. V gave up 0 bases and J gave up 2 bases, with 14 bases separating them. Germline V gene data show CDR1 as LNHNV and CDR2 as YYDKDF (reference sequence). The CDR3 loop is CATSRDMAGATYEQYF. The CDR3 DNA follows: TGTGCCACCAGCAGAGATATGGCAGGGGCTACCTACGAGCAGTACTTC.

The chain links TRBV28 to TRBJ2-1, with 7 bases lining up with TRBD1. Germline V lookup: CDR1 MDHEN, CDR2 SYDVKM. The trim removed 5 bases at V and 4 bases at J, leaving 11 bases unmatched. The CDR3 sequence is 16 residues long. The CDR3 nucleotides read TGTGCCAGCAGTCAGGGTCCCGGGACAGTTTACAATGAGCAGTTCTTC. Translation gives CASSQGPGTVYNEQFF.

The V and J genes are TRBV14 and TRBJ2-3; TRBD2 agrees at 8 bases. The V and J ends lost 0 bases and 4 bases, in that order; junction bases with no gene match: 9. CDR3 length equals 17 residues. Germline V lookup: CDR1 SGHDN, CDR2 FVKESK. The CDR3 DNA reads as TGTGCCAGCAGCCAAGATTTAGGGACTAGTTTCCCAGATACGCAGTATTTT. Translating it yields CASSQDLGTSFPDTQYF. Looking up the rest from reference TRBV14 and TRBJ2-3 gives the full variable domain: EAGVTQFPSHSVIEKGQTVTLRCDPISGHDNLYWYRRVMGKEIKFLLHFVKESKQDESGMPNNRFLAERTGGTYSTLKVQPAELEDSGVYFCASSQDLGTSFPDTQYFGPGTRLTVL.

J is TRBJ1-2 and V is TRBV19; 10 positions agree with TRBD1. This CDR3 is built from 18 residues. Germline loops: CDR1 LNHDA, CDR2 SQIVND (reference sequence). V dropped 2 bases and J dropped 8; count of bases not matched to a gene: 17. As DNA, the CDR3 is TGTGCCAGTAGTATACAGGGACAGGGGCCCGGCCAATCCTACGGCTACACCTTC. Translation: CASSIQGQGPGQSYGYTF.

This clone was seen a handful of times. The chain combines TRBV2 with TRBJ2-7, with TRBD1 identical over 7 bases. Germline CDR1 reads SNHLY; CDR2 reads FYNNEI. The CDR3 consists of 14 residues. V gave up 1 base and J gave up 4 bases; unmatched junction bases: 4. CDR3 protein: CASSEGQGVYEQYF. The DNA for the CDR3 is TGTGCCAGCAGTGAAGGGCAGGGGGTGTACGAGCAGTACTTC.

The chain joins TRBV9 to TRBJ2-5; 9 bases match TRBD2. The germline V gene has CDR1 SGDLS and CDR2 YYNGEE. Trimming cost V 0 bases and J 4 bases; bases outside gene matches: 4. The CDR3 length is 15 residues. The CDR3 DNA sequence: TGTGCCAGCAGCGTAGGCGGGGGGGCCCCAGAGACCCAGTACTTC. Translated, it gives CASSVGGGAPETQYF. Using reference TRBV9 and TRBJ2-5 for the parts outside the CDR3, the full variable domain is DSGVTQTPKHLITATGQRVTLRCSPRSGDLSVYWYQQSLDQGLQFLIQYYNGEERAKGNILERFSAQQFPDLHSELNLSSLELGDSALYFCASSVGGGAPETQYFGPGTRLLVL.

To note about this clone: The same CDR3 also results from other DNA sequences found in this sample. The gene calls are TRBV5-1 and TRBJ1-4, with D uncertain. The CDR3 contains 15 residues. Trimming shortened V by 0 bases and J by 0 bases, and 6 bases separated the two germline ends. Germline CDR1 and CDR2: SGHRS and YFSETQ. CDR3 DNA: TGCGCCAGCAGCTTGGCGGGAGCAACTAATGAAAAACTGTTTTTT. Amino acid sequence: CASSLAGATNEKLFF.